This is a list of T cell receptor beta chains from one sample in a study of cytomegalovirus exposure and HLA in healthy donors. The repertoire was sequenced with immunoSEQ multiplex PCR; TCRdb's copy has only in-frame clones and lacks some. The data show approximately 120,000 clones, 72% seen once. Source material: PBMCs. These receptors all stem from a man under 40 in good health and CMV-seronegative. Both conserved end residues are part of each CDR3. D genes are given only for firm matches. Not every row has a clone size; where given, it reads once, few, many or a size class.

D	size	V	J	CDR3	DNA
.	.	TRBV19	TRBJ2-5	CASRRHPQETQYF	TGTGCCAGTAGGCGCCACCCGCAAGAGACCCAGTACTTC
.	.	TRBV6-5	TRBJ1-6	CASSYRESSYNSPLHF	TGTGCCAGCAGTTACCGGGAAAGCTCCTATAATTCACCCCTCCACTTT
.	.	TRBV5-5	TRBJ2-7	CASSASREQYF	TGTGCCAGCAGCGCCTCTAGAGAGCAGTACTTC
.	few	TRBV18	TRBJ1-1	CASSRQNTEAFF	TGTGCCAGCTCCCGACAGAACACTGAAGCTTTCTTT
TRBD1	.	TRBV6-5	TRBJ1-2	CASSYSGTANYGYTF	TGTGCCAGCAGTTATTCCGGGACAGCTAACTATGGCTACACCTTC
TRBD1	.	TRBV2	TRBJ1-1	CASSPSLGTVNTEAFF	TGTGCCAGCAGTCCAAGTCTTGGGACAGTGAACACTGAAGCTTTCTTT
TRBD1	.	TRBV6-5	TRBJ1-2	CASSYSSQGAYYGYTF	TGTGCCAGCAGTTACTCGAGTCAGGGGGCTTACTATGGCTACACCTTC
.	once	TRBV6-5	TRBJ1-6	CASRRTGSSPLHF	TGTGCCAGCAGGCGGACTGGGAGTTCACCCCTCCACTTT
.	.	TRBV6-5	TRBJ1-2	CASSPARGSNYGYTF	TGTGCCAGCAGTCCCGCCCGGGGATCTAACTATGGCTACACCTTC
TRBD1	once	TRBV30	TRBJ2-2	CAWSPGTDHGELFF	TGTGCCTGGAGCCCCGGGACAGATCACGGGGAGCTGTTTTTT
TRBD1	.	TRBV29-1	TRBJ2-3	CSGDRGPGGDTQYF	TGCAGCGGTGACAGGGGGCCGGGTGGAGATACGCAGTATTTT
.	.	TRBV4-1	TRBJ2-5	CASSQAGGRSQETQYF	TGCGCCAGCAGCCAAGCTGGAGGGCGCTCCCAAGAGACCCAGTACTTC
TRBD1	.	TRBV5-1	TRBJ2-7	CASSPQAGQGHYEQYF	TGCGCCAGCAGCCCCCAAGCTGGACAGGGCCACTACGAGCAGTACTTC
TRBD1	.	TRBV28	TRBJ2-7	CASSPTDRDVGEQYF	TGTGCCAGCAGTCCTACGGACAGGGACGTAGGGGAGCAGTACTTC
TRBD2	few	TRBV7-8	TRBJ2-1	CASSYLTSGTYNEQFF	TGTGCCAGCAGCTATCTTACTAGCGGAACCTACAATGAGCAGTTCTTC
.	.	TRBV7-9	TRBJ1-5	CASSLTIQGMSNQPQHF	TGTGCCAGCAGCTTAACGATCCAGGGAATGAGCAATCAGCCCCAGCATTTT
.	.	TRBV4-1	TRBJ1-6	CASSQDREYSPLHF	TGCGCCAGCAGCCAAGACAGGGAATACTCACCCCTCCACTTT
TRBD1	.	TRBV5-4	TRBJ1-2	CASSDGRDRVGYGYTF	TGTGCCAGCTCTGATGGACGGGACAGGGTGGGCTATGGCTACACCTTC
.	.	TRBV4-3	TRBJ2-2	CASSQGVNTGGLFF	TGCGCCAGCAGCCAAGGGGTAAATACCGGGGGGCTGTTTTTT
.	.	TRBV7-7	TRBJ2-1	CASSPQWEDNEQFF	TGTGCCAGCAGCCCTCAATGGGAGGACAATGAGCAGTTCTTC
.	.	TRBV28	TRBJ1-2	CASSPLAGQLGYTF	TGTGCCAGCAGCCCCCTGGCGGGGCAACTCGGCTACACCTTC
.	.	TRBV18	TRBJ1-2	CASSTSGQPIGYTF	TGTGCCAGCTCGACCTCGGGACAACCCATCGGCTACACCTTC
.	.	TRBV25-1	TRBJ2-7	CASSGSSGDRGEQYF	TGTGCCAGCAGTGGATCCTCGGGGGATAGAGGCGAGCAGTACTTC
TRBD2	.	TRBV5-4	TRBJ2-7	CASRNGLAGGSNEQYF	TGTGCCAGCAGAAATGGACTAGCGGGGGGTTCGAACGAGCAGTACTTC
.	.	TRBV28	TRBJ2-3	CASSPLRGGTDTQYF	TGTGCCAGCAGTCCCCTCAGGGGGGGCACAGATACGCAGTATTTT
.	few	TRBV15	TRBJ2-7	CATSRDLGRRGEQYF	TGTGCCACCAGCAGAGATTTGGGACGGAGGGGCGAGCAGTACTTC
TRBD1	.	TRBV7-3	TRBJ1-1	CASSLTGGNTEAFF	TGTGCCAGCAGCCTTACAGGGGGCAACACTGAAGCTTTCTTT
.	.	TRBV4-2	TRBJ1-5	CASSPGNPYSNQPQHF	TGTGCCAGCAGCCCGGGGAACCCTTACAGCAATCAGCCCCAGCATTTT
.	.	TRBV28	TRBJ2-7	CASNLREGSSYEQYF	TGTGCCAGCAACCTGAGAGAGGGATCCTCCTACGAGCAGTACTTC
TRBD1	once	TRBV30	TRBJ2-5	CAWSGVFGQGARETQYF	TGTGCCTGGAGTGGGGTGTTCGGGCAGGGGGCAAGGGAGACCCAGTACTTC
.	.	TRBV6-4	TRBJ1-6	CASRIVGQAYNSPLHF	TGTGCCAGCAGAATCGTTGGGCAGGCCTATAATTCACCCCTCCACTTT
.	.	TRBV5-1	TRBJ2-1	CASSLVPYNEQFF	TGCGCCAGCAGCTTGGTCCCGTACAATGAGCAGTTCTTC
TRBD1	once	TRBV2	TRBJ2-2	CASRSGTGGTGELFF	TGTGCCAGCAGATCCGGGACAGGGGGCACCGGGGAGCTGTTTTTT
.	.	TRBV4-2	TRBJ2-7	CASSQHKDRSYEQYF	TGTGCCAGCAGCCAACATAAGGACAGATCCTACGAGCAGTACTTC
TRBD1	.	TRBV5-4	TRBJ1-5	CASSIDRDQPQHF	TGTGCCAGCAGCATAGACAGGGATCAGCCCCAGCATTTT
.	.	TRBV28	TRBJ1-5	CASSLYRGQPQHF	TGTGCCAGCAGTTTATATCGGGGTCAGCCCCAGCATTTT
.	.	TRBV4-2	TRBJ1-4	CASSQGRGAGEKLFF	TGTGCCAGCAGCCAAGGTCGGGGGGCAGGTGAAAAACTGTTTTTT
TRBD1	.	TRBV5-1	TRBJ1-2	CASSSRDLGQTNYGYTF	TGCGCCAGCAGCTCTAGGGACCTGGGACAGACTAACTATGGCTACACCTTC
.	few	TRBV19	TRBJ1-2	CASSAGIGGGYGYTF	TGTGCCAGTAGTGCCGGGATCGGGGGTGGCTATGGCTACACCTTC
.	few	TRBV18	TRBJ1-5	CASSPPEGGPQHF	TGTGCCAGCTCACCACCGGAGGGTGGACCCCAGCATTTT
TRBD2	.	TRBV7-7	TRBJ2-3	CASSLVSGGPTDTQYF	TGTGCTAGCAGCTTAGTTTCGGGGGGGCCCACAGATACGCAGTATTTT
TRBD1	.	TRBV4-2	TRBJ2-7	CASSRPMTGASYEQYF	TGTGCCAGCAGCCGGCCTATGACAGGGGCCTCCTACGAGCAGTACTTC
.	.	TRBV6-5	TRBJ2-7	CASSYSFGGTYEQYF	TGTGCCAGCAGTTACTCGTTCGGGGGAACCTACGAGCAGTACTTC
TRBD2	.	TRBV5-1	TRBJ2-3	CASSRGLAGEADTQYF	TGCGCCAGCAGCCGGGGCCTAGCGGGGGAGGCAGATACGCAGTATTTT
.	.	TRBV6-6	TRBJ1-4	CASANGHQNSEKLFF	TGTGCCAGCGCGAACGGACACCAAAATTCTGAAAAACTGTTTTTT
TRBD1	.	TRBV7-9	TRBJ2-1	CASSLGQIFYNEQFF	TGTGCCAGCAGCTTGGGACAGATATTCTACAATGAGCAGTTCTTC
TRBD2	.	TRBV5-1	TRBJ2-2	CASTIISGGPGGELFF	TGCGCCAGCACGATCATTTCGGGGGGGCCCGGCGGGGAGCTGTTTTTT